This T cell receptor beta chain appears in the sequencing data of a study of blood T cell repertoires in COVID-19. Background on the study: From the United States, Italy and Spain came samples of acute and convalescent COVID-19. T cells, B-cell-depleted T cells, or PBMCs supplied cDNA or gDNA.

CDR3 length equals 13 residues. In germline, CDR1 is MGHRA, CDR2 YSYEKL. The V gene lost 2 bases and the J gene lost 0 bases, with 4 bases spanning the gap. In the original analysis: Quantification of nucleated cells was approximated via reference gene primer amplification. Produced via immunoSEQ multiplex PCR; TCRdb's table is partial and in-frame only. That table supplies the V and J calls and clone size; D and trimming were determined from the DNA. The sample lists 150,000 or so clones, 87% occurring once. The sequence came from a man older than 75 with acute or convalescent COVID-19. This chain links TRBV4-1 with TRBJ1-2; D is unclear. Source material: peripheral blood. DNA of the CDR3: TGCGCCAGCAGCCAACCAGCTAACTATGGCTACACCTTC. Protein product: CASSQPANYGYTF.